These 15 T cell receptor beta chains originate from one sample sequenced in a study of blood T cell repertoires in COVID-19. Assay used: immunoSEQ multiplex PCR; TCRdb lists only in-frame clones, some missing. The sample has about 140,000 clones, roughly 85% seen once. The sequenced sample consisted of peripheral blood. The receptors were gathered from a man aged 60 to 69 with acute or convalescent COVID-19.

The rearrangement links TRBV27 to TRBJ1-1; 8 positions agree with TRBD1. Germline-derived CDR1 and CDR2 are MNHEY and SMNVEV (reference sequence). V shed 5 bases, J shed 11 bases, and the junction held 10 bases outside the gene matches. This CDR3 is 13 amino acids long. Written as DNA, the CDR3 is TGTGCCAGCAGTCTAACGACAGGGGAGAAGGCTTTCTTT. Protein sequence: CASSLTTGEKAFF.

This clone turned up a few times. A read error may produce the germline difference seen at one junction end. This rearrangement joins TRBV7-7 to TRBJ2-2, with a possible D match to TRBD1 (6 bases). Germline CDR1 SSHAT, CDR2 FNYEAQ (reference sequence). CDR3 size: 14 residues. CDR3 sequence: CASSPTGNPGELFF. Here the CDR3 DNA reads TGTGCTAGCAGCCCCACAGGGAATCCCGGGGAGCTGTTTTTT.

V usage is TRBV11-1 and J usage is TRBJ1-2, with a weak D call TRBD1 (6 bases). In germline, CDR1 is SGHAT, CDR2 FQDESV (reference sequence). This CDR3 has 14 amino acids. V lost 5 bases and J lost 4, with 14 bases in between. CDR3 nucleotide sequence: TGTGCCAGCAGCCTAGTGGGGGCAACCTATGGCTACACCTTC. Translated, it gives CASSLVGATYGYTF.

The rearrangement joins TRBV7-2 to TRBJ2-7, with 9 nucleotides matching TRBD1. The CDR3 spans 15 residues. V lost 6 bases, J lost 2 bases, and 8 bases stayed unmatched. Germline CDR1 SGHTA, CDR2 FQGNSA. The CDR3 region is CASRSTGGAAYEQYF. The DNA of the CDR3 is TGTGCCAGCAGATCTACAGGGGGCGCCGCCTACGAGCAGTACTTC.

V gene TRBV5-6 combines with J gene TRBJ1-5; D is perhaps TRBD1 (6 bases). The CDR3 is made up of 16 amino acids. With 6 bases removed from V and 0 bases from J, the gap between germline ends came to 16 bases. Germline CDR1 is SGHDT and CDR2 is YYEEEE. This CDR3 is CASTKGGGDSNQPQHF. In DNA form, the CDR3 reads TGTGCCAGCACCAAGGGGGGGGGTGATAGCAATCAGCCCCAGCATTTT.

V and J are TRBV9 and TRBJ2-7, with 7 bases identical to TRBD1. Germline CDR1 and CDR2: SGDLS and YYNGEE. The CDR3 runs to 14 residues. With V trimmed by 0 bases and J by 4 bases, 4 bases remained unmatched. CDR3 DNA sequence: TGTGCCAGCAGCGTAGCGGGCAGGGGGTACGAGCAGTACTTC. Translating it yields CASSVAGRGYEQYF.

CDR3 nucleotide sequence: TGCGCCAGCAGTGGTAGCGGCCAAGAGACCCAGTACTTC. Protein product: CASSGSGQETQYF. The genes are TRBV10-1 and TRBJ2-5, with D perhaps matching TRBD2 (6 bases). There are 13 residues in the CDR3. CDR1 is WNHNN and CDR2 is SYGVQD in the germline V gene (reference sequence). Trimming stripped 4 bases from V and 1 base from J, with 7 bases between.

This chain joins TRBV10-3 and TRBJ1-5; 7 bases line up with TRBD1. Germline loops: CDR1 ENHRY, CDR2 SYGVKD. This CDR3 is built from 15 residues. Germline trimming cut 0 bases from V and 2 bases from J; bases unmatched to any gene: 1. CDR3 residues: CAISESTGRNQPQHF. The CDR3 nucleotides are TGTGCCATCAGTGAGTCGACAGGGCGCAATCAGCCCCAGCATTTT.

This clone was seen just once. The CDR3, as DNA: TGCAGCGGATCCGGCCTAGGGACTAGCGGCGGATCAGAGTTCTTC. This sequence encodes CSGSGLGTSGGSEFF. This chain joins TRBV29-1 and TRBJ2-1, with TRBD2 identical over 11 bases. CDR1 is SQVTM and CDR2 is ANQGSEA in the germline V gene. The CDR3 is 15 residues long. The trim removed 7 bases at V and 14 bases at J, leaving 19 bases unmatched.

The chain employs TRBV28 and TRBJ1-1, with 7 bases identical to TRBD1. The CDR3 has 11 residues. V gave up 4 bases and J gave up 10 bases; unmatched junction bases: 3. Germline values: CDR1 MDHEN, CDR2 SYDVKM. This CDR3 reads CASSSNRGAFF. For the CDR3, the DNA is TGTGCCAGCAGTTCGAACAGGGGAGCTTTCTTT.

The rearrangement links TRBV24-1 to TRBJ2-4, with D possibly being TRBD1 (5 bases). Per the germline V gene, CDR1 is KGHDR and CDR2 is SFDVKD. The CDR3 spans 12 residues. V lost 9 bases to trimming and J lost 5 bases, with 10 bases between them. The CDR3: CATGTGENIQYF. CDR3 DNA sequence: TGTGCCACCGGAACAGGAGAAAACATTCAGTACTTC.

This sequence joins TRBV29-1 and TRBJ1-1; no definite D call. The CDR3 has 13 amino acids. V lost 4 bases to trimming and J lost 4 bases, with 13 bases between them. In germline, CDR1 is SQVTM, CDR2 ANQGSEA. This CDR3 is CSVANSPSTEAFF. The CDR3 bases are TGCAGCGTTGCAAACAGCCCGAGCACTGAAGCTTTCTTT.

This clone was counted a single time. J is TRBJ1-4 and V is TRBV30; D remains unclear. CDR1 and CDR2 (germline): GTSNPN, SVGIG (reference sequence). Between the trimmed V and J ends, which lost 8 bases and 7 bases, there was a span of 14 bases. The CDR3 is 12 amino acids. As DNA, the CDR3 is TGTGCCGCCCCGGGGAAAAGTGAAAAACTGTTTTTT. Residues: CAAPGKSEKLFF.

The CDR3 region has the DNA TGTGCCACCAGTGATCCGGGACAGGGGAACACCGGGGAGCTGTTTTTT. Translated: CATSDPGQGNTGELFF. The genes are TRBV24-1 and TRBJ2-2; TRBD1 agrees at 9 bases. Trimming cost V 3 bases and J 1 base; bases outside gene matches: 2. CDR1 and CDR2 (germline): KGHDR, SFDVKD. CDR3 size: 16 residues.

V usage is TRBV4-3 and J usage is TRBJ2-3; D might be TRBD2 (5 bases). The CDR3 loop spans 16 amino acids. Germline values: CDR1 LGHNA, CDR2 YSLEER. Between the trimmed V and J ends, which lost 0 bases and 2 bases, there was a span of 12 bases. CDR3 in amino acids: CASSQDWETPTDTQYF. In nucleotides, the CDR3 is TGCGCCAGCAGCCAAGATTGGGAGACACCCACAGATACGCAGTATTTT.